The 13 T cell receptor beta chains below were found in one sample sequenced in a study of T cells in Graves' hyperthyroidism and ophthalmopathy. Authors of the study amplified TCR beta CDR3 regions from RNA transcripts. Researchers ran a first-round RT-PCR on the TCR CDR3 using the HTBI primer set. MiXCR, applied by TCRdb to the multiplex PCR reads, yields one record per CDR3 protein. The sample lists approximately 600,000 distinct CDR3 sequences; 14% were seen once. Material for sequencing was blood. These receptors were collected from a woman younger than 30 with Graves' ophthalmopathy.

V is TRBV29-1 and J is TRBJ2-1, with 8 positions matching TRBD2. CDR1 is SQVTM and CDR2 is ANQGSEA in the germline V gene. Trimming cost V 7 bases and J 9 bases; bases outside gene matches: 20. This CDR3 has 16 residues. The chain's CDR3 is CSGVAGGRGSHGEQFF. In DNA, the CDR3 is TGCAGCGGTGTGGCGGGAGGAAGGGGTTCACACGGTGAGCAGTTCTTC.

This chain joins TRBV5-1 and TRBJ1-1; perhaps TRBD1 as D (5 bases). Trimming pared 4 bases from V and 4 bases from J, leaving 14 bases between. Germline CDR1 reads SGHRS; CDR2 reads YFSETQ. This CDR3 is 14 amino acids long. CDR3 loop: CASSQAGLGTEAFF. The CDR3 DNA reads TGCGCCAGCAGCCAAGCAGGGTTGGGCACTGAAGCTTTCTTT.

The chain uses TRBV18 and TRBJ1-1; perhaps TRBD1 as D (5 bases). The CDR3 sequence is 17 residues long. The germline CDR1 and CDR2 sequences are KGHSH and LQKENI. The V and J ends lost 8 bases and 0 bases respectively, with 22 bases between them. In nucleotides, the CDR3 is TGTGCCAGCGAACCTTATGGGGCAGGGCCCTTGAACACTGAAGCTTTCTTT. Translating it yields CASEPYGAGPLNTEAFF.

This clonotype has ten or more counts. The V gene is TRBV3-1, the J gene TRBJ2-1, with 10 positions matching TRBD2. Germline V lookup: CDR1 LGHDT, CDR2 YNNKEL (reference sequence). After removal of 2 bases from V and 9 bases from J, the junction contained 4 bases not matched to a gene. CDR3 length equals 14 residues. CDR3 bases: TGTGCCAGCAGCCAACGAGCGGGAGGGGGTGAGCAGTTCTTC. Translation: CASSQRAGGGEQFF.

This clonotype appeared many times. V usage is TRBV6-5 and J usage is TRBJ2-7, with D tentatively TRBD1 (5 bases). Germline V lookup: CDR1 MNHEY, CDR2 SVGAGI. V gave up 0 bases and J gave up 2 bases, with 11 bases separating them. The CDR3 loop spans 15 amino acids. The CDR3 region has the DNA TGTGCCAGCAGTTACTCAACAGGCCAGACCTACGAGCAGTACTTC. It specifies CASSYSTGQTYEQYF.

The chain employs TRBV28 and TRBJ2-1; 7 bases fit TRBD1. CDR1 is MDHEN and CDR2 is SYDVKM in the germline V gene. CDR3 size: 15 residues. The junction had 8 bases not matched to a gene; V was cut back by 3 bases and J by 6 bases. The DNA of the CDR3 is TGTGCCAGCAGTTTCGACAGGGATTGGGGCAATGAGCAGTTCTTC. This translates into CASSFDRDWGNEQFF.

As to this clonotype: A much larger clone lies a single base off, so this may be a read error. The gene calls are TRBV30 and TRBJ2-1; D is perhaps TRBD2 (6 bases). This CDR3 has 14 residues. Germline V lookup: CDR1 GTSNPN, CDR2 SVGIG (reference sequence). Trimming pared 7 bases from V and 3 bases from J, leaving 16 bases between. DNA of the CDR3: TGTGCCTCCTCCCCGGAAGCGGGCTACAATGAGCAGTTCTTC. This gives the protein CASSPEAGYNEQFF.

The V and J genes are TRBV7-3 and TRBJ2-1; 8 bases match TRBD2. Germline V gene lookup returns CDR1 SGHTA and CDR2 FQGTGA. Losses at the gene ends were 5 bases for V and 2 bases for J; bases not matched to a gene: 5. The CDR3 loop spans 15 amino acids. CDR3 nucleotide sequence: TGTGCCAGCAGCACCGGGACTAGAACCTACAATGAGCAGTTCTTC. Its protein is CASSTGTRTYNEQFF.

The J gene is TRBJ2-7, the V gene TRBV4-1, with 8 bases lining up with TRBD2. CDR1 is MGHRA, CDR2 YSYEKL, per germline. V dropped 5 bases and J dropped 0; count of bases not matched to a gene: 9. The CDR3 has 16 residues. This chain's CDR3 is CASSSQLAASSYEQYF. The CDR3 DNA is TGCGCCAGCAGCTCTCAACTAGCGGCGAGCTCCTACGAGCAGTACTTC.

The chain carries TRBV19 and TRBJ2-7, with 9 bases matching TRBD1. CDR3 length equals 14 residues. Trimming took 7 bases from V and 5 from J; bases not matched to a gene: 9. Germline CDR1 LNHDA, CDR2 SQIVND (reference sequence). The CDR3 sequence is CASTPGQGPDEQYF. The CDR3 DNA is TGTGCCAGTACCCCGGGACAGGGTCCGGACGAGCAGTACTTC.

This clonotype was observed a few times. A much larger clonotype is one base distant, so this may be a read error. The chain recombines TRBV13 with TRBJ2-3; 9 bases match TRBD2. Germline V gene lookup returns CDR1 PRHDT and CDR2 FYEKMQ (reference sequence). This CDR3 comprises 15 residues. This CDR3 is CASSPRTSDTGTQYF. In DNA, the CDR3 is TGTGCCAGCAGCCCAAGGACTAGCGACACAGGTACGCAGTATTTT.

This clonotype was seen repeatedly, ten times or more. The chain combines TRBV5-1 with TRBJ2-7; 7 bases agree with TRBD1. J was trimmed by 3 bases and V by 4 bases; bases with no gene match: 10. Germline V gene sequence: CDR1 SGHRS, CDR2 YFSETQ. The CDR3 has 15 residues. CDR3 amino acids: CASSDPGQPLYEQYF. The CDR3 DNA follows: TGCGCCAGCAGCGATCCGGGACAGCCTCTCTACGAGCAGTACTTC.

This clonotype occurred a few times. V usage is TRBV4-3 and J usage is TRBJ2-2; 7 bases map to TRBD1. The CDR3 is 17 amino acids. V shed 3 bases and J 5 bases; nucleotides not matched to a gene: 12. Germline values: CDR1 LGHNA, CDR2 YSLEER. Written as DNA, the CDR3 is TGCGCCAGCAGCCACCAATCCGGGACAGATCCTACCGGGGAGCTGTTTTTT. It specifies CASSHQSGTDPTGELFF.